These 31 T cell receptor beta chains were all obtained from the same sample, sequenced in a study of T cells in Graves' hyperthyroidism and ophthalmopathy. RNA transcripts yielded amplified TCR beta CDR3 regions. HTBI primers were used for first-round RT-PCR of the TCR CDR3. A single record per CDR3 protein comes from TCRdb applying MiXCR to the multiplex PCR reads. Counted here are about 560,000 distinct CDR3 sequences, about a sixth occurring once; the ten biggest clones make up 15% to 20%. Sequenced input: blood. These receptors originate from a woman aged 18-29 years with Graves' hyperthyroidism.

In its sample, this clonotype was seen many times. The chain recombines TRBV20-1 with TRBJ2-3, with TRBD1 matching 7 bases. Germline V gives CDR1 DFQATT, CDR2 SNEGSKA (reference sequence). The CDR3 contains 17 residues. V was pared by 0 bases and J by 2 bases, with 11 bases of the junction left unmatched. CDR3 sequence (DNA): TGCAGTGCTAGAGATCTCGGGACAGTTTCCTCCACAGATACGCAGTATTTT. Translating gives CSARDLGTVSSTDTQYF.

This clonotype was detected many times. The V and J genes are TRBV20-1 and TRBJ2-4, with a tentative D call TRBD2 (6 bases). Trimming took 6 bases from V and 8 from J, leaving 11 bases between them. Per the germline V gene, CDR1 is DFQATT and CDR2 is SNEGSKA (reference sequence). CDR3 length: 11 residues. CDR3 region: CSARLGDIQYF. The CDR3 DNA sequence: TGCAGTGCCAGACTAGGAGACATTCAGTACTTC.

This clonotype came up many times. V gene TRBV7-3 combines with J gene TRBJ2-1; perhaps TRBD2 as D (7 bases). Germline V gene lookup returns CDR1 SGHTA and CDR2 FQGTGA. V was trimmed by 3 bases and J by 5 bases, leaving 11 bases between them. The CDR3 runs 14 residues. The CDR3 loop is CASSFGGPNNEQFF. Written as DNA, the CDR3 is TGTGCCAGCAGCTTCGGGGGGCCCAACAATGAGCAGTTCTTC.

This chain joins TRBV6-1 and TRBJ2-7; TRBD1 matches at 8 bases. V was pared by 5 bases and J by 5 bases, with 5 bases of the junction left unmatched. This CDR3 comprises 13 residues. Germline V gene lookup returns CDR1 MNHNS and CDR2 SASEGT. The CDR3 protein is CASSKDRDNEQYF. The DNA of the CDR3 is TGTGCCAGCAGTAAGGACAGGGACAACGAGCAGTACTTC.

CDR3 in DNA: TGTGCCAGCAGCCTCTCTTGGGGGGATGAAGCTTTCTTT. Its translation: CASSLSWGDEAFF. V is TRBV12-3 or TRBV12-4 and J is TRBJ1-1, with a tentative D call TRBD1 (5 bases). This CDR3 spans 13 amino acids. Trimming cost V 6 bases and J 7 bases, with 15 bases left between them.

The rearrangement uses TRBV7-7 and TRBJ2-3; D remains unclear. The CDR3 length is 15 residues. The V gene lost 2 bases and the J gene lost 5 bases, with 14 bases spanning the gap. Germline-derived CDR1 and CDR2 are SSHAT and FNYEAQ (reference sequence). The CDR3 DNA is TGTGCCAGCAGCTTACCGGCAGCCCGAAGAGATACGCAGTATTTT. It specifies CASSLPAARRDTQYF. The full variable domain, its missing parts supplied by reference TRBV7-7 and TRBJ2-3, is GAGVSQSPRYKVTKRGQDVTLRCDPISSHATLYWYQQALGQGPEFLTYFNYEAQPDKSGLPSDRFSAERPEGSISTLTIQRTEQRDSAMYRCASSLPAARRDTQYFGPGTRLTVL.

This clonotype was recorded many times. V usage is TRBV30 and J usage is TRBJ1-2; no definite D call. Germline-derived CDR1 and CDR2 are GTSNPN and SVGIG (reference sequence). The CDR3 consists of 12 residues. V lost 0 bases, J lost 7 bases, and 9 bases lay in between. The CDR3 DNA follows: TGTGCCTGGAGTGTATTTGTTGGTGGCTACACCTTC. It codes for CAWSVFVGGYTF.

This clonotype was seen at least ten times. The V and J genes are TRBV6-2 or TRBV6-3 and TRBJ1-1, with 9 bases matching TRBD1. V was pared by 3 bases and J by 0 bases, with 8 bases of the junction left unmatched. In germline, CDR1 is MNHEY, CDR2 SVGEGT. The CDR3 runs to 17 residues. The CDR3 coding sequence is TGTGCCAGCAGTTATTTAGCCGGGACAGGGATGAACACTGAAGCTTTCTTT. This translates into CASSYLAGTGMNTEAFF.

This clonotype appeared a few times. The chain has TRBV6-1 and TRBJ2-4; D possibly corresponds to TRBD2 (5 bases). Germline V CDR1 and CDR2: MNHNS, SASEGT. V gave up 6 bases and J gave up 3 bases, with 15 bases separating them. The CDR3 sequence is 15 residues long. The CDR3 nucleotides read TGTGCCAGCAGGCCCTCATTAGCGTTCAAAAACATTCAGTACTTC. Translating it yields CASRPSLAFKNIQYF.

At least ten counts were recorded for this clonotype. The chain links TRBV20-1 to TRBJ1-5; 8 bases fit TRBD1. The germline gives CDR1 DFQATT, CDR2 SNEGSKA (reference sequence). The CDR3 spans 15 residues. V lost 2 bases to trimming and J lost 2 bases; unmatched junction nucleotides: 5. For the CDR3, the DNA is TGCAGTGCTAGATCAGGACAGGGACGCAATCAGCCCCAGCATTTT. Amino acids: CSARSGQGRNQPQHF.

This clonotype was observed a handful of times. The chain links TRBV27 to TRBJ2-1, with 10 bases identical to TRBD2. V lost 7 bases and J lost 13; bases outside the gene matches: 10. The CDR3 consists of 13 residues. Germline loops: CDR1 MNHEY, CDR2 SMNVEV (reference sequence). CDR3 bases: TGTGCCAGCAAGAGCGGGGGGGGGGTGGATCAGTTCTTC. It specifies CASKSGGGVDQFF.

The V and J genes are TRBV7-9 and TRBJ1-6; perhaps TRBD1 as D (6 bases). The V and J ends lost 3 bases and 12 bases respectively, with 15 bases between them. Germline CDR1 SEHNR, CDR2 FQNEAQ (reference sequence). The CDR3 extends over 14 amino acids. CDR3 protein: CASSFSGQSGPLHF. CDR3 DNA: TGTGCCAGCAGCTTCTCGGGACAATCTGGACCCCTCCACTTT.

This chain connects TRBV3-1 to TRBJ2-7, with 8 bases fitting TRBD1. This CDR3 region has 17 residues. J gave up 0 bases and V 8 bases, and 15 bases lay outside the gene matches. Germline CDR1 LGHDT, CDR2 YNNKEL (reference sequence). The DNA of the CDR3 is TGTGCCAGCCCAACCGGCCCCAGGGACAGGACCTCCTACGAGCAGTACTTC. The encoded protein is CASPTGPRDRTSYEQYF.

The CDR3 bases are TGTGCCAGTAGTTCCTACGCCCGGGTATCCACTCAGTACTTC. Translating it yields CASSSYARVSTQYF. The rearrangement joins TRBV19 to TRBJ2-5; no definite D call. The V gene lost 5 bases and the J gene lost 11 bases, with 21 bases spanning the gap. This CDR3 spans 14 amino acids. Germline V gene sequence: CDR1 LNHDA, CDR2 SQIVND (reference sequence).

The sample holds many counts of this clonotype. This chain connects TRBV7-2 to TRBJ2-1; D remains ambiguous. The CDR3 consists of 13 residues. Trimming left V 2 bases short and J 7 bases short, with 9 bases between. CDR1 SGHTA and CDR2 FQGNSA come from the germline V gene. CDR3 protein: CASSLSEVNEQFF. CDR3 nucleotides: TGTGCCAGCAGCTTATCTGAGGTAAATGAGCAGTTCTTC.

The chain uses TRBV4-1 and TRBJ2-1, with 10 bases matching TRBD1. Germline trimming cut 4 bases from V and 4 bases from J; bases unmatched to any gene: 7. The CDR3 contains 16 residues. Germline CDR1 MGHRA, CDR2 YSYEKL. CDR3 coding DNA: TGCGCCAGCAGCCCGACCGGGACAGGGGTGTACAATGAGCAGTTCTTC. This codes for CASSPTGTGVYNEQFF.

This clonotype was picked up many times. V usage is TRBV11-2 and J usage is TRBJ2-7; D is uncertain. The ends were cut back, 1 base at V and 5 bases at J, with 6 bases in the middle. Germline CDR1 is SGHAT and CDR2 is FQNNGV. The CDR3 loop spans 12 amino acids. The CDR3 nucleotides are TGTGCCAGCAGCTTAGCGGTTGACGAGCAGTACTTC. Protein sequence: CASSLAVDEQYF.

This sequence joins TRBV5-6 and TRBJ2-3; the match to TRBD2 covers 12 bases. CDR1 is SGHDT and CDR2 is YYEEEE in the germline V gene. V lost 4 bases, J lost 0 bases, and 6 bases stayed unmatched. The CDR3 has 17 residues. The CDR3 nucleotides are TGTGCCAGCAGCCCCGCAGGACTAGCGGGAAGCACAGATACGCAGTATTTT. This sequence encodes CASSPAGLAGSTDTQYF.

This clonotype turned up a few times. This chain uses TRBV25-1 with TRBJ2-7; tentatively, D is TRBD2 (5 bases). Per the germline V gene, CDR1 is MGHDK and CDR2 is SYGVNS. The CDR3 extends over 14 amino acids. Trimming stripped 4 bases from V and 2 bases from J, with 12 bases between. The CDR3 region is CASSGPGYAYEQYF. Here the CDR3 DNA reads TGTGCCAGCAGTGGTCCGGGATACGCCTACGAGCAGTACTTC.

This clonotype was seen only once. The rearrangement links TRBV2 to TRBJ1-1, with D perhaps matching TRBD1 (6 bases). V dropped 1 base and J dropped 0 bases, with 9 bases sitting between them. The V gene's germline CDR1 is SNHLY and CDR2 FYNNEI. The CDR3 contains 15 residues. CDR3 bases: TGTGCCAGCAGTGAAGGGACAGCCATGAACACTGAAGCTTTCTTT. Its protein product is CASSEGTAMNTEAFF.

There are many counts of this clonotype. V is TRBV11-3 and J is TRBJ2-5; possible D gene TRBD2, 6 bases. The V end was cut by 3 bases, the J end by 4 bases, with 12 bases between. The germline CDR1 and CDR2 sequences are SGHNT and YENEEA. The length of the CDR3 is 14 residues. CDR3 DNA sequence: TGTGCCAGCAGCTTGGCCGGGAGCACAGAGACCCAGTACTTC. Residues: CASSLAGSTETQYF.

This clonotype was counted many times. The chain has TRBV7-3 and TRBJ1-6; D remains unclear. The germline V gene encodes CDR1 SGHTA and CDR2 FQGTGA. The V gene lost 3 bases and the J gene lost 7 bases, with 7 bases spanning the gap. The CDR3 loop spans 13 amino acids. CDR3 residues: CASSLVKNSPLHF. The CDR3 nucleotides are TGTGCCAGCAGCTTGGTGAAAAATTCACCCCTCCACTTT.

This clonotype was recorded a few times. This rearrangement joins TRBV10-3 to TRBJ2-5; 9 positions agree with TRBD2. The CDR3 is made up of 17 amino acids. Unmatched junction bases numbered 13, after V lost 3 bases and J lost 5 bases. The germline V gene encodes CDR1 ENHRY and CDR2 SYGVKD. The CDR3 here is CAISDPALAGVYETQYF. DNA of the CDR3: TGTGCCATCAGTGACCCTGCGTTAGCGGGAGTTTACGAGACCCAGTACTTC.

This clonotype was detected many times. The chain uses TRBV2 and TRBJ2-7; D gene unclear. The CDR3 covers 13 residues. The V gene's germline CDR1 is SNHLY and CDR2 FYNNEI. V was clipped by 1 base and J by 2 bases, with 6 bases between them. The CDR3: CASSEEVTYEQYF. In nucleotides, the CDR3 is TGTGCCAGCAGTGAAGAGGTTACCTACGAGCAGTACTTC.

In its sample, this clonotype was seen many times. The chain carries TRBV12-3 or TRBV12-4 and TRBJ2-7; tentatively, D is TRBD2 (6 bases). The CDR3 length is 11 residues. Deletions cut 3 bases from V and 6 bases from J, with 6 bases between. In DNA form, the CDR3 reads TGTGCCAGCAGTTTCGGGGGCGAGCAGTACTTC. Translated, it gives CASSFGGEQYF.

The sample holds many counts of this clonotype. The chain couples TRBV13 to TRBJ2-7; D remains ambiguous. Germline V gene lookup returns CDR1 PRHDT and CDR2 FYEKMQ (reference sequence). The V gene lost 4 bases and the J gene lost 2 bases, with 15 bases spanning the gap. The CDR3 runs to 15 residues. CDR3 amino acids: CASSSIKFSAYEQYF. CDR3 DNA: TGTGCCAGCAGCTCTATAAAGTTCAGCGCCTACGAGCAGTACTTC.

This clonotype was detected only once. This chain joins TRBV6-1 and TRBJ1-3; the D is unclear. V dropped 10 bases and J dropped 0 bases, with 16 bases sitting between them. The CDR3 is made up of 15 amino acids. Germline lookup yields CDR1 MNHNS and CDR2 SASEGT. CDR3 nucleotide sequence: TGTGCCACAAGGAAGACAACTAGCTCTGGAAACACCATATATTTT. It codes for CATRKTTSSGNTIYF.

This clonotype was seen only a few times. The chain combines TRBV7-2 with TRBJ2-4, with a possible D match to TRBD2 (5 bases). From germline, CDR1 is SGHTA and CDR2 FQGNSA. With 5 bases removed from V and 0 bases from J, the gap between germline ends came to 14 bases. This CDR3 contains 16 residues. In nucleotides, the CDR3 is TGTGCCAGCAGCAACGAGGGAACTGGAGCCAAAAACATTCAGTACTTC. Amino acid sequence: CASSNEGTGAKNIQYF.

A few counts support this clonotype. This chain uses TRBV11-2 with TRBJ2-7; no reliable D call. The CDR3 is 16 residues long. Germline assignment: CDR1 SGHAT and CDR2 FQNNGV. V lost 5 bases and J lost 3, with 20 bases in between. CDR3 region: CASSPLVLPRSYEQYF. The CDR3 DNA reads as TGTGCCAGCAGCCCCCTGGTACTCCCCCGTAGCTACGAGCAGTACTTC.

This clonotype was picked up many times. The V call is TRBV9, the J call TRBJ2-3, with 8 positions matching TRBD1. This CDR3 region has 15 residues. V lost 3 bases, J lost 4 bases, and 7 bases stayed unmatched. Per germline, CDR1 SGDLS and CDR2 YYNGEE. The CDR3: CASSALAQGADTQYF. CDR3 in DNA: TGTGCCAGCAGCGCACTCGCACAGGGGGCAGATACGCAGTATTTT.

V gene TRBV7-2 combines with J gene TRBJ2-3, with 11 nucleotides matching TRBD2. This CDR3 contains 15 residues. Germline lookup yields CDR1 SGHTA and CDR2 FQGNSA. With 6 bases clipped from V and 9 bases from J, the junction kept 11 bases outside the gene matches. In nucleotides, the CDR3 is TGTGCCAGCAGAATACCTAGCGGGGGGACGGGAACGCAGTATTTT. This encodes CASRIPSGGTGTQYF.